This entry is about one T cell receptor (beta chain). What it binds is not known. TCRdb itself ran the reads through MiXCR, one entry per CDR3 protein. The top ten clones hold over 75% of a sample with about 52,000 distinct CDR3 sequences, around 20% of them seen once. This entry belongs to a study of T cell repertoires in cytomegalovirus infection. Overall study context: CMV infection together with matching HLA type was indicated by public TCR beta signatures. Study results and caveats: Within the response measured ex vivo, HLA-C-restricted CMV-specific TCR beta clonotypes were dominant.

The V and J ends lost 3 bases and 1 base, in that order; junction bases with no gene match: 3. The V gene's germline CDR1 is DFQATT and CDR2 SNEGSKA (reference sequence). This CDR3 has 14 residues. The sample was CD8+ T cells from cultured PBMCs, taken from culture after CMV antigen stimulation. The receptor's source is a human donor in good health (CMV status not recorded). Some clones in this sample may be carry-over from other donors' samples. The chain couples TRBV20-1 to TRBJ2-3; 8 bases match TRBD2. CDR3 protein: CSASLRGGTDTQYF. The CDR3, as DNA: TGCAGTGCTAGCCTGCGGGGGGGCACAGATACGCAGTATTTT.